This TCR beta chain was identified during a study of blood T cell repertoires in COVID-19. The overall study: Acute and convalescent COVID-19 specimens originated in the United States, Italy and Spain.

The repertoire was sequenced with immunoSEQ multiplex PCR; TCRdb's copy has only in-frame clones and lacks some. The sample comprises fewer than 200,000 clones, 82% of which are singletons, and about 5.5% rests with the top ten. CDR3 length: 13 residues. The trim removed 4 bases at V and 8 bases at J, leaving 7 bases unmatched. CDR1 MNHEY and CDR2 SVGAGI come from the germline V gene. Clinical histories supplied by participants themselves formed the basis of cohort assignment. The chain carries TRBV6-5 and TRBJ1-2, with TRBD1 matching 7 bases. Input material: PBMCs or T cells enriched from blood (not recorded which). The TCR originated in a woman aged 55-69 years with acute COVID-19. The CDR3 bases are TGTGCCAGCAGTTCTCGGACAGGAAAAGGCTACACCTTC. Translation: CASSSRTGKGYTF.